Listed below are T cell receptor beta chains from one sample, sequenced in a study of cytomegalovirus exposure and HLA in healthy donors. Produced via immunoSEQ multiplex PCR; TCRdb's table is partial and in-frame only. The data contain about 110,000 clones, almost 70% of them singletons. Sequenced input: PBMCs. The receptors here all came from a man aged 25-45 years in good health and CMV-seropositive. The CDR3 runs from the conserved cysteine through the conserved F or W. Fields, in order: V gene, D gene, clone size, J gene, CDR3 length, CDR3 protein, CDR3 DNA. D genes are given only for firm matches. Clone size is given for some rows only: seen once, a few or many times, or a class if the clone is expanded.

>TRBV9|.|.|TRBJ2-3|16
CASSSTHGGPGDTQYF
TGTGCCAGCAGCTCAACTCACGGGGGGCCTGGGGATACGCAGTATTTT
>TRBV5-6|TRBD2|few|TRBJ2-7|15
CASSRTSGLSYEQYF
TGTGCCAGCAGTCGGACTAGCGGATTATCCTACGAGCAGTACTTC
>TRBV2|.|.|TRBJ1-4|14
CASSDRAVDEKLFF
TGTGCCAGCAGTGACAGGGCGGTCGATGAAAAACTGTTTTTT
>TRBV12-5|.|once|TRBJ1-5|16
CASGLYSGQRNQPQHF
TGTGCTAGTGGTTTGTACTCAGGACAGAGAAATCAGCCCCAGCATTTT
>TRBV9|.|.|TRBJ2-3|16
CASSVAAGAYTDTQYF
TGTGCCAGCAGCGTAGCGGCAGGGGCCTACACAGATACGCAGTATTTT
>TRBV6-5|TRBD1|.|TRBJ1-5|13
CASRQGFNQPQHF
TGTGCCAGCAGACAGGGGTTCAATCAGCCCCAGCATTTT
>TRBV7-9|TRBD2|.|TRBJ2-5|14
CASSLGGLPETQYF
TGTGCCAGCAGCTTAGGGGGACTACCAGAGACCCAGTACTTC
>TRBV30|.|few|TRBJ2-3|13
CAWSVRGTDTQYF
TGTGCCTGGAGTGTAAGGGGTACAGATACGCAGTATTTT
>TRBV9|.|.|TRBJ2-7|19
CASSVDGGGGLSPSYEQYF
TGTGCCAGCAGCGTAGATGGGGGGGGCGGCCTTTCCCCCTCCTACGAGCAGTACTTC
>TRBV9|.|.|TRBJ2-3|15
CASSPEGTPTLTQYF
TGTGCCAGCAGCCCCGAAGGGACTCCTACCCTTACGCAGTATTTT
>TRBV4-1|.|.|TRBJ1-1|13
CASRRLMNTEAFF
TGCGCCAGCAGGCGGCTAATGAACACTGAAGCTTTCTTT
>TRBV7-9|TRBD1|.|TRBJ1-4|15
CASSGRGSGNEKLFF
TGTGCCAGCAGCGGCAGGGGGTCGGGTAATGAAAAACTGTTTTTT
>TRBV11-2|TRBD2|.|TRBJ2-3|17
CASSLGTRGFGADTQYF
TGTGCCAGCAGCTTGGGGACTAGAGGCTTTGGAGCAGATACGCAGTATTTT
>TRBV10-1|TRBD1|once|TRBJ1-1|14
CASSDGTGHTEAFF
TGCGCCAGCAGTGATGGGACAGGACACACTGAAGCTTTCTTT
>TRBV29-1|.|few|TRBJ2-3|10
CSVERSLEYF
TGCAGCGTTGAACGCAGTCTGGAGTATTTT
>TRBV6-1|.|.|TRBJ2-2|14
CASQGQGPTGELFF
TGTGCCAGCCAGGGGCAGGGGCCCACCGGGGAGCTGTTTTTT
>TRBV29-1|.|.|TRBJ1-5|12
CSVVDRNQPQHF
TGCAGCGTCGTCGACAGGAATCAGCCCCAGCATTTT
>TRBV27|.|.|TRBJ2-1|15
CASSLEGVRENEQFF
TGTGCCAGCAGTTTGGAGGGCGTAAGGGAGAATGAGCAGTTCTTC
>TRBV6-4|TRBD2|few|TRBJ2-3|15
CASSDTGGGTDTQYF
TGTGCCAGCAGTGACACGGGGGGAGGCACAGATACGCAGTATTTT
>TRBV19|.|few|TRBJ1-1|15
CASSRGDGFVTEAFF
TGTGCCAGTAGTAGAGGAGACGGCTTCGTCACTGAAGCTTTCTTT
>TRBV30|.|.|TRBJ2-3|11
CAWELGDTQYF
TGTGCCTGGGAACTAGGAGATACGCAGTATTTT
>TRBV7-9|.|.|TRBJ2-5|15
CASSSLGAGKETQYF
TGTGCCAGCAGCTCCCTGGGTGCAGGGAAGGAGACCCAGTACTTC
>TRBV11-2|.|.|TRBJ1-1|17
CASSLDVRAGVNTEAFF
TGTGCCAGCAGCTTAGACGTCCGGGCAGGGGTGAACACTGAAGCTTTCTTT
>TRBV5-4|TRBD2|.|TRBJ2-7|14
CASSLVGGSYEQYF
TGTGCCAGCAGCTTGGTGGGAGGGTCCTACGAGCAGTACTTC
>TRBV19|TRBD1|.|TRBJ2-3|15
CASSTQTGSTDTQYF
TGTGCCAGTAGTACCCAGACAGGGAGCACAGATACGCAGTATTTT
>TRBV11-2|.|once|TRBJ2-7|14
CASSFLEGGGEQYF
TGTGCCAGCAGCTTCCTGGAGGGGGGGGGTGAGCAGTACTTC
>TRBV27|.|.|TRBJ2-1|14
CASSSIPSYNEQFF
TGTGCCAGCAGTTCTATCCCCTCCTACAATGAGCAGTTCTTC
>TRBV25-1|.|.|TRBJ1-2|14
CASSDEGHFYGYTF
TGTGCCAGCAGTGATGAGGGACACTTCTATGGCTACACCTTC
>TRBV5-4|TRBD1|.|TRBJ2-2|16
CASSLDRAGNTGELFF
TGTGCCAGCAGCCTTGACAGGGCGGGTAACACCGGGGAGCTGTTTTTT
>TRBV7-9|.|.|TRBJ1-4|16
CASSLPLQGTNEKLFF
TGTGCCAGCAGCTTGCCCCTACAGGGAACTAATGAAAAACTGTTTTTT
>TRBV4-3|.|few|TRBJ1-2|19
CASSQDHGGATILNYGYTF
TGCGCCAGCAGCCAAGATCATGGGGGGGCGACGATTCTTAACTATGGCTACACCTTC